This is a list of T cell receptor beta chains from one sample in a study of blood T cells in healthy people across ages. One entry per CDR3 protein, called by TCRdb with MiXCR from the 5' RACE reads. Among under 1,000,000 distinct CDR3 sequences listed, about 46% were seen once. Source material: blood. These TCRs come from a man older than 75 in good health. CDR3s include the opening cysteine and the closing phenylalanine or tryptophan. The D gene is left open where the match is weak. Some rows mark clone size as missing; the rest say once, few, many or name a class of expanded clone.

clone size	D gene	V gene	J gene	CDR3 DNA	CDR3 protein
few	TRBD2	TRBV5-1	TRBJ2-1	TGCGCCAGCAGCATTGGACTAGCGTACAATGAGCAGTTCTTC	CASSIGLAYNEQFF
.	.	TRBV9	TRBJ2-2	TGTGCCAGCAGCGTAGAAGGGCGGGTTTACGGGGAGCTGTTTTTT	CASSVEGRVYGELFF
few	.	TRBV29-1	TRBJ2-3	TGCAGCGTTAGGCTCTCCGTTTTCAGGGATACGCAGTATTTT	CSVRLSVFRDTQYF
.	.	TRBV20-1	TRBJ2-1	TGCAGTGCTAGACGGGCCGGCTACAATGAGCAGTTCTTC	CSARRAGYNEQFF
few	TRBD1	TRBV6-5	TRBJ2-1	TGTGCCAGCAGGGACAGGGTCATCAATGAGCAGTTCTTC	CASRDRVINEQFF
.	.	TRBV25-1	TRBJ2-1	TGTGCCAGCAGGGACCTAAACAATGAGCAGTTCTTC	CASRDLNNEQFF
.	.	TRBV4-2	TRBJ2-7	TGTGCCAGCAGCCAAGTGTTTGCGCGCGACTACGAGCAGTACTTC	CASSQVFARDYEQYF
few	.	TRBV6-1	TRBJ1-6	TGTGCCAGCAGCAAAAAAACGCGTAGCGTAGGACTGGGTGGATCACCCCTCCACTTT	CASSKKTRSVGLGGSPLHF
.	TRBD2	TRBV6-1	TRBJ2-1	TGTGCCAGCAGGCTTCTAGCGGGACCCTACAATGAGCAGTTCTTC	CASRLLAGPYNEQFF
.	.	TRBV11-2	TRBJ2-1	TGTGCCAGCAGCTTATATGGCGGGATCGAGGATGAGCAGTTCTTC	CASSLYGGIEDEQFF
.	.	TRBV2	TRBJ2-6	TGTGCCAGCAGAGCCTCTGGGGCCAACGTCCTGACTTTC	CASRASGANVLTF
few	TRBD1	TRBV24-1	TRBJ2-5	TGTGCCACCAGTGATTTGGGTGTTTCGGACAGGTACGAGACCCAGTACTTC	CATSDLGVSDRYETQYF
.	TRBD2	TRBV30	TRBJ2-5	TGTGCCTGGAGCTTGGGGCTAGCGGTTCAAGAGACCCAGTACTTC	CAWSLGLAVQETQYF
.	.	TRBV9	TRBJ2-7	TGTGCCTGCACTCGAGACAGTTGGACCTACGAGCAGTACTTC	CACTRDSWTYEQYF
many	.	TRBV7-2	TRBJ1-4	TGTGCCAGCAGCGTAGACAGGCATGAAAAACTGTTTTTT	CASSVDRHEKLFF
few	.	TRBV29-1	TRBJ1-4	TGCAGCGTTGAAAATGGAGAAAAACTGTTTTTT	CSVENGEKLFF
many	.	TRBV12-3/TRBV12-4	TRBJ2-7	TGTGCCAGCAGTTTAGGGCACCCTTCCTACGAGCAGTACTTC	CASSLGHPSYEQYF
.	.	TRBV20-1	TRBJ2-7	TGCAGTGCTCCTACCCTGACGGGACCCTACGAGCAGTACTTC	CSAPTLTGPYEQYF
.	TRBD2	TRBV20-1	TRBJ2-3	TGCAGTGCTGGGAGGGGAAGGGATACGCAGTATTTT	CSAGRGRDTQYF
.	.	TRBV6-5	TRBJ1-5	TGTGCCAGCAGTTCCCGGGGACCGTTGGGGAGCAATCAGCCCCAGCATTTT	CASSSRGPLGSNQPQHF
many	TRBD2	TRBV7-2	TRBJ2-7	TGTGCCAGCAGCTTCACGACTAGCGGGAGTCTGTACTTC	CASSFTTSGSLYF
.	TRBD2	TRBV18	TRBJ2-5	TGTGCCAGCTCACCGAGGACTAGCGGGAGGCTGGATGAGCAGTACTTC	CASSPRTSGRLDEQYF
.	.	TRBV5-1	TRBJ1-2	TGCGCCAGCAGCTTGGTATGGTCAGAATTTTCCTATGGCTACACCTTC	CASSLVWSEFSYGYTF
.	.	TRBV20-1	TRBJ2-5	TGCAGTGCTAGAGTTGACTACTATCAAGGGACCCAGTACTTC	CSARVDYYQGTQYF
.	TRBD1	TRBV25-1	TRBJ2-7	TGTGCCAGCAGGGAACAGGGGATCTCCTACGAGCAGTACTTC	CASREQGISYEQYF
.	TRBD1	TRBV19	TRBJ1-1	TGTGCCAGTAGTACAACAGGGGGCACTGAAGCTTTCTTT	CASSTTGGTEAFF
few	.	TRBV5-6	TRBJ2-7	TGTGCCAGCAGCTTGTCAGGATGCGAGCAGTACTTC	CASSLSGCEQYF
.	.	TRBV7-9	TRBJ2-4	TGTGCCAGCAGCTTAGACGTAGTCCAGTACTTC	CASSLDVVQYF
.	.	TRBV20-1	TRBJ2-7	TGCAGTGCTAGAGATCTTTTAGCGGATCCTTACGAGCAGTACTTC	CSARDLLADPYEQYF
few	TRBD2	TRBV28	TRBJ2-6	TGTGCCAGCACCCGAACTAGCGGGATTTCAGGGGCCAACGTCCTGACTTTC	CASTRTSGISGANVLTF
.	TRBD1	TRBV6-5	TRBJ1-2	TGTGCCACCACCATTAGACAGGGCCGGGGCTACACCTTC	CATTIRQGRGYTF
.	TRBD2	TRBV20-1	TRBJ2-2	TGCAGTGCTAGGGAGCGGACTAGCGGATTAACCGGGGAGCTGTTTTTT	CSARERTSGLTGELFF
few	.	TRBV7-9	TRBJ2-3	TGTGCCAGCAGCTTATCGGGGGGCGCGGATACGCAGTATTTT	CASSLSGGADTQYF
.	.	TRBV4-1	TRBJ1-4	TGCGCCAGCAGCTGGAACGGGGGAAAACTGTTTTTT	CASSWNGGKLFF
.	.	TRBV12-3/TRBV12-4	TRBJ2-3	TGTGCCAGCAGTTTAGGGACGGAATTACTGTATTTT	CASSLGTELLYF
.	TRBD2	TRBV7-2	TRBJ2-1	TGTGCCAGCAGCTTAGACTGGACTAGCGGGAGTCGCGGGGAGCAGTTCTTC	CASSLDWTSGSRGEQFF
.	TRBD2	TRBV11-3	TRBJ2-3	TGTGCCAGCAGCAATAGCGGGAGGTACAGCACAGATACGCAGTATTTT	CASSNSGRYSTDTQYF
.	TRBD2	TRBV12-3/TRBV12-4	TRBJ2-3	TGTGCCAGCAGTTTGAACGGCGGGAGCAAGGTCACTGATACGCAGTATTTT	CASSLNGGSKVTDTQYF
once	TRBD1	TRBV6-5	TRBJ2-7	TGTGCCAGCAGTTATTACCGGGACAGCACCTACGAGCAGTACTTC	CASSYYRDSTYEQYF
few	.	TRBV10-3	TRBJ2-7	TGTGCCATCAGTGACCAGGGGTTAGGTTCCTACGAGCAGTACTTC	CAISDQGLGSYEQYF
.	TRBD1	TRBV6-6	TRBJ2-5	TGTGCCAGCAAAACAGGGGGGAAAGAGACCCAGTACTTC	CASKTGGKETQYF
.	.	TRBV9	TRBJ2-7	TGTGCCAGCAGCGAGGGAAGGGCGGACCCGCACTACGAGCAGTACTTC	CASSEGRADPHYEQYF
few	.	TRBV29-1	TRBJ2-5	TGCAGCGTTGAAGATCGTATAGGGCCGCGAGAGACCCAGTACTTC	CSVEDRIGPRETQYF